This TCR beta chain derives from a study of blood T cell repertoires in COVID-19. Original processing notes: Estimation of nucleated cell counts relied on the amplification of reference gene primers. Measured with immunoSEQ multiplex PCR; TCRdb has only the in-frame clones, and not every one. V and J calls and clone size follow that table, whereas D and trimming were derived from the DNA. This table has tens of thousands of clones, around three quarters appearing once. The ends lost 8 bases at V and 4 bases at J; junction bases unmatched: 5. The germline V gene has CDR1 MNHEY and CDR2 SVGAGI. The CDR3 totals 13 residues.

V is TRBV6-5 and J is TRBJ2-5; TRBD2 agrees at 9 bases. The sequenced sample consisted of peripheral blood. The source of this sequence is a human donor in a cohort sampled during active COVID-19. As DNA, the CDR3 is TGTGCCAGCGGTAGCGGGAGAGCAGAGACCCAGTACTTC. The encoded protein is CASGSGRAETQYF.